The text below deals with one T cell receptor (beta chain). Its antigen remains unknown. This record comes from a study of shared clonotypes between healthy human individuals. The study, taken as a whole, reports: Non-shared clonotypes were found to have lower generation probabilities than the clonotypes that were shared by all four of the sorted-subset donors.

Naivety among CD8 cells was defined by CD45RO negativity and positive CCR7 selection, thereby excluding terminally differentiated effector memory CD45RA+ cells. Adult Caucasians living in Nashville, Tennessee made up all of the donors. Only in-frame clones appear in the TCRdb table, and some are missing; sequencing was by immunoSEQ multiplex PCR. Of about 2 million clones listed, less than 95% are singletons. The TCR was taken from a man aged 18 to 29 in good health. Specimen: naive CD8+ T cells sorted from blood.

The DNA for the CDR3 is TGTGCCAGCTCACGGGTGGTGAACACTGAAGCTTTCTTT. It codes for CASSRVVNTEAFF. The V call is TRBV27, the J call TRBJ1-1, with unresolved D. Germline V gene lookup returns CDR1 MNHEY and CDR2 SMNVEV (reference sequence). The CDR3 contains 13 residues. Trimming shortened V by 8 bases and J by 0 bases, and 10 bases separated the two germline ends.